The clone carrying this T cell receptor (beta chain) showed up many times. TCRdb reprocessed the 5' RACE reads via MiXCR and lists one record per CDR3 protein. The data show about 60,000 distinct CDR3 sequences, with more than 8.5% seen just once and 17% held by the top ten. This record belongs to a study of early T cells in non-severe SARS-CoV-2 infection. Trimming removed 5 bases at V and 0 bases at J, with 14 bases between. This CDR3 is 16 amino acids long. What was sequenced was whole blood. The chain has TRBV12-3 or TRBV12-4 and TRBJ2-1, with D hard to call. The clonotype comes from an adult who was a healthcare worker with PCR-confirmed SARS-CoV-2 infection or an uninfected control (not recorded which). CDR3 sequence (DNA): TGTGCCAGCAGTGGCAGTACCCTAAGCTCCTACAATGAGCAGTTCTTC. Protein product: CASSGSTLSSYNEQFF.